This entry lists 25 T cell receptor beta chains sequenced from one sample in a study of blood T cell repertoires in COVID-19. Some clones are missing from TCRdb's copy, which holds only in-frame ones; the method was immunoSEQ multiplex PCR. The repertoire holds around 160,000 clones, with roughly 80% as singletons. The specimen was peripheral blood. These TCRs come from a human donor in a cohort sampled during active COVID-19.

CDR3 sequence reads: CASSSETGTERTQYF. DNA of the CDR3: TGTGCCAGCAGCTCCGAAACCGGGACAGAGAGGACCCAGTACTTC. The chain is built from TRBV5-4 and TRBJ2-5; 7 bases are a match to TRBD1. Germline V gene lookup returns CDR1 SGHNT and CDR2 YYREEE (reference sequence). The trim removed 3 bases at V and 7 bases at J, leaving 12 bases unmatched. CDR3 length: 15 residues.

A few counts support this clone. The CDR3 bases are TGTGCCAGCAACCTACCGGGACTCAATTCGGGAAACACTGAAGCTTTCTTT. Translating it yields CASNLPGLNSGNTEAFF. The V gene is TRBV28, the J gene TRBJ1-1; possibly TRBD1 for D (5 bases). The CDR3 has 17 residues. CDR1 and CDR2 from the germline V gene are MDHEN and SYDVKM. The V and J ends lost 7 bases and 2 bases respectively, with 23 bases between them.

The rearrangement joins TRBV27 to TRBJ1-5; 7 bases match TRBD1. The CDR3 extends over 15 amino acids. With 9 bases clipped from V and 1 base from J, the junction kept 9 bases outside the gene matches. Germline CDR1 and CDR2: MNHEY and SMNVEV (reference sequence). The chain's CDR3 is CASSRGPESNQPQHF. In nucleotides, the CDR3 is TGTGCCAGTAGTAGGGGGCCCGAGAGCAATCAGCCCCAGCATTTT.

The CDR3 sequence is CASSLVWGPVVNYGYTF. CDR3 DNA: TGTGCCAGCAGCTTAGTGTGGGGGCCCGTTGTTAACTATGGCTACACCTTC. The chain carries TRBV11-2 and TRBJ1-2; D is possibly TRBD1 (6 bases). The CDR3 is made up of 17 amino acids. The ends were cut back, 1 base at V and 1 base at J, with 16 bases in the middle. Germline lookup yields CDR1 SGHAT and CDR2 FQNNGV.

This clone was counted only a few times. The chain joins TRBV5-8 to TRBJ1-5; D not certain. The ends were cut back, 8 bases at V and 3 bases at J, with 9 bases in the middle. The CDR3 runs 12 residues. CDR1 is SGHTS, CDR2 YDEGEE, per germline. This chain's CDR3 is CASQEFNQPQHF. For the CDR3, the DNA is TGTGCCAGTCAAGAGTTCAATCAGCCCCAGCATTTT.

The rearrangement links TRBV5-1 to TRBJ1-2; a possible D gene is TRBD1 (6 bases). V was cut by 6 bases and J by 4 bases, with 16 bases left in between. CDR3 size: 14 residues. Germline CDR1 reads SGHRS; CDR2 reads YFSETQ. The CDR3 spells CASTPGQTIYGYTF. CDR3 DNA: TGCGCCAGCACGCCGGGACAAACGATCTATGGCTACACCTTC.

This rearrangement joins TRBV6-5 to TRBJ1-4; 9 nucleotides line up with TRBD1. Losses at the gene ends were 0 bases for V and 5 bases for J; bases not matched to a gene: 4. The CDR3 contains 16 residues. CDR1 and CDR2 from the germline V gene are MNHEY and SVGAGI. CDR3 sequence: CASSYSTGTGNEKLFF. The CDR3 DNA reads TGTGCCAGCAGTTACTCGACCGGGACAGGGAATGAAAAACTGTTTTTT.

J is TRBJ1-2 and V is TRBV19; 9 bases are shared with TRBD1. The CDR3 runs to 15 residues. The J segment lost 3 bases and the V segment lost 6 bases, leaving 8 bases of the junction unmatched. Per germline, CDR1 LNHDA and CDR2 SQIVND (reference sequence). The DNA for the CDR3 is TGTGCCAGTAGACTCGGACAGGGGCGAGACTATGGCTACACCTTC. Its protein is CASRLGQGRDYGYTF.

The gene calls are TRBV7-6 and TRBJ1-3; no definite D call. Germline lookup yields CDR1 SGHVS and CDR2 FNYEAQ. The V gene lost 3 bases and the J gene lost 4 bases, with 10 bases spanning the gap. The CDR3 has 14 amino acids. Here the CDR3 reads CASSFSGYGNTIYF. CDR3 bases: TGTGCCAGCAGCTTCTCAGGATACGGAAACACCATATATTTT.

This chain connects TRBV5-1 to TRBJ2-1; 7 positions agree with TRBD1. This CDR3 region has 13 residues. The germline V gene has CDR1 SGHRS and CDR2 YFSETQ. The V gene end was trimmed by 4 bases and the J gene end by 7 bases; junction bases not matched to a gene: 5. The CDR3: CASSQTGSNEQFF. The CDR3 region has the DNA TGCGCCAGCAGCCAGACAGGGTCTAATGAGCAGTTCTTC.

V usage is TRBV14 and J usage is TRBJ2-5, with no clear D. Germline V gene sequence: CDR1 SGHDN, CDR2 FVKESK. The CDR3 has 16 residues. Trimming cost V 0 bases and J 6 bases, with 17 bases left between them. CDR3 sequence: CASSQDTSSRGKTQYF. As DNA, the CDR3 is TGTGCCAGCAGCCAAGATACAAGCTCCCGAGGAAAGACCCAGTACTTC.

The chain recombines TRBV4-1 with TRBJ2-2; 12 bases are shared with TRBD2. Germline trimming cut 2 bases from V and 5 bases from J; bases unmatched to any gene: 9. The length of the CDR3 is 18 residues. CDR1 and CDR2 (germline): MGHRA, YSYEKL. The CDR3 DNA sequence: TGCGCCAGCAGCCAATCGGCTAGCGGGGGGGCGGTGACCGGGGAGCTGTTTTTT. Its protein product is CASSQSASGGAVTGELFF.

V gene TRBV7-9 combines with J gene TRBJ2-5, with TRBD1 matching 8 bases. Germline V gene data show CDR1 as SEHNR and CDR2 as FQNEAQ (reference sequence). After removal of 6 bases from V and 3 bases from J, the junction contained 15 bases not matched to a gene. The CDR3 consists of 17 residues. The CDR3 protein is CASSLIPGQGEKETQYF. CDR3 DNA sequence: TGTGCCAGCAGTCTAATTCCCGGACAGGGCGAAAAAGAGACCCAGTACTTC.

The rearrangement joins TRBV2 to TRBJ2-1; D might be TRBD2 (5 bases). The CDR3 consists of 16 residues. Germline V lookup: CDR1 SNHLY, CDR2 FYNNEI. The V end was cut by 6 bases, the J end by 0 bases, with 15 bases between. CDR3 amino acids: CASSAMGARSYNEQFF. CDR3 bases: TGTGCCAGCAGCGCCATGGGAGCCCGCTCCTACAATGAGCAGTTCTTC. Full variable domain (missing parts from reference TRBV2 and TRBJ2-1): EPEVTQTPSHQVTQMGQEVILRCVPISNHLYFYWYRQILGQKVEFLVSFYNNEISEKSEIFDDQFSVERPDGSNFTLKIRSTKLEDSAMYFCASSAMGARSYNEQFFGPGTRLTVL.

V gene TRBV7-9 combines with J gene TRBJ1-2, with D possibly TRBD1 on 5 matching bases. The CDR3 runs 12 residues. The V and J ends lost 0 bases and 7 bases respectively, with 6 bases between them. Germline lookup yields CDR1 SEHNR and CDR2 FQNEAQ (reference sequence). The CDR3 nucleotides are TGTGCCAGCAGCTTAGCCAGGGCTGGCTACACCTTC. This encodes CASSLARAGYTF. Drawing the rest from reference TRBV7-9 and TRBJ1-2, the complete variable domain is DTGVSQNPRHKITKRGQNVTFRCDPISEHNRLYWYRQTLGQGPEFLTYFQNEAQLEKSRLLSDRFSAERPKGSFSTLEIQRTEQGDSAMYLCASSLARAGYTFGSGTRLTVV.

V gene TRBV6-5 combines with J gene TRBJ1-5, with 8 positions matching TRBD1. CDR1 is MNHEY, CDR2 SVGAGI, per germline. This CDR3 has 14 amino acids. The V segment lost 2 bases and the J segment 8 bases; nucleotides outside the gene matches: 5. DNA for the CDR3: TGTGCCAGCAGTTACGGACAGGGAAGGGAGCCCCAGCATTTT. It encodes CASSYGQGREPQHF.

V gene TRBV18 combines with J gene TRBJ2-5; perhaps TRBD1 as D (6 bases). CDR1 and CDR2 (germline): KGHSH, LQKENI. V was cut by 4 bases and J by 2 bases, with 11 bases left in between. This CDR3 comprises 14 residues. The CDR3 DNA is TGTGCCAGCTCACTGGGACACTCACAAGAGACCCAGTACTTC. Amino acids: CASSLGHSQETQYF.

The chain links TRBV2 to TRBJ2-1, with D possibly matching TRBD2 (6 bases). This CDR3 is 13 amino acids long. V shed 1 base and J shed 14 bases, with 15 bases lying between them. Germline V gives CDR1 SNHLY, CDR2 FYNNEI. The CDR3 sequence: CASSEVTRGGEFF. DNA for the CDR3: TGTGCCAGCAGTGAAGTCACGCGGGGTGGGGAGTTCTTC.

The gene calls are TRBV9 and TRBJ2-3, with D tentatively TRBD1 (6 bases). Trimming pared 0 bases from V and 1 base from J, leaving 12 bases between. The CDR3 covers 16 residues. Looked up from germline, CDR1 is SGDLS and CDR2 is YYNGEE. The CDR3 nucleotides are TGTGCCAGCAGCGTAGGATCCGGACAGCGCACAGATACGCAGTATTTT. This codes for CASSVGSGQRTDTQYF.

The chain links TRBV19 to TRBJ2-7; 10 bases map to TRBD1. The length of the CDR3 is 15 residues. Germline values: CDR1 LNHDA, CDR2 SQIVND (reference sequence). The trim removed 6 bases at V and 1 base at J, leaving 6 bases unmatched. The CDR3 reads CASSPGQGVSYEQYF. As DNA, the CDR3 is TGTGCCAGTAGCCCCGGACAGGGGGTTTCCTACGAGCAGTACTTC.

This CDR3 reads CASSQGQGDTGELFF. DNA for the CDR3: TGTGCCAGCTCACAAGGACAGGGTGACACCGGGGAGCTGTTTTTT. J is TRBJ2-2 and V is TRBV18, with 8 bases that match TRBD1. V lost 4 bases and J lost 3; bases outside the gene matches: 4. Per germline, CDR1 KGHSH and CDR2 LQKENI. The CDR3 runs 15 residues.

The rearrangement links TRBV7-6 to TRBJ1-1; the D gene is possibly TRBD1 (5 bases). Germline CDR1 is SGHVS and CDR2 is FNYEAQ. The V gene lost 5 bases and the J gene lost 7 bases, with 20 bases spanning the gap. CDR3 length equals 15 residues. The CDR3: CASSLRRGVPLEAFF. In nucleotides, the CDR3 is TGTGCCAGCAGCCTAAGGCGGGGGGTGCCCCTTGAAGCTTTCTTT.

The CDR3 nucleotides are TGTGCCAGCAGGCGGGGACAGCTCAATCAGCCCCAGCATTTT. This codes for CASRRGQLNQPQHF. The chain is built from TRBV28 and TRBJ1-5, with TRBD1 matching over 7 bases. With 6 bases clipped from V and 3 bases from J, the junction kept 5 bases outside the gene matches. This CDR3 spans 14 amino acids. Germline V gene sequence: CDR1 MDHEN, CDR2 SYDVKM.

The CDR3 is CATYQAGLGANVLTF. As DNA, the CDR3 is TGTGCCACTTATCAGGCGGGGCTGGGGGCCAACGTCCTGACTTTC. The V gene is TRBV6-5, the J gene TRBJ2-6, with D perhaps matching TRBD2 (6 bases). The CDR3 has 15 amino acids. V was cut by 10 bases and J by 4 bases, with 17 bases left in between. Germline V gene data show CDR1 as MNHEY and CDR2 as SVGAGI.

The rearrangement joins TRBV5-1 to TRBJ2-7, with D perhaps matching TRBD1 (6 bases). V was pared by 0 bases and J by 5 bases, with 9 bases between. The CDR3 sequence is 13 residues long. Germline lookup yields CDR1 SGHRS and CDR2 YFSETQ. The CDR3 loop reads CASSLVRDNEQYF. Here the CDR3 DNA reads TGCGCCAGCAGCTTGGTCAGGGACAACGAGCAGTACTTC.